This T cell receptor (beta chain) was sequenced in a study of glioma-infiltrating T cells after dendritic cell vaccination. V gave up 4 bases and J gave up 3 bases, with 4 bases separating them. The CDR3 is 11 amino acids. Germline V gene data show CDR1 as LNHDA and CDR2 as SQIVND (reference sequence). Data came from immunoSEQ multiplex PCR; TCRdb stores just in-frame clones and leaves some out. The table shows fewer than 50,000 clones, with around 86% occurring only once. This specimen consisted of blood, obtained before dendritic cell vaccination. The genes are TRBV19 and TRBJ2-7; D is unresolved. The clonotype originates from a human donor with glioblastoma. The CDR3 sequence: CASSTGYEQYF. Here the CDR3 DNA reads TGTGCCAGTAGTACCGGCTACGAGCAGTACTTC.